At least ten counts were recorded for the clone carrying this TCR beta chain. This CDR3 is built from 16 residues. Germline V CDR1 and CDR2: SEHNR, FQNEAQ (reference sequence). Trimming removed 5 bases from V and 2 bases from J, with 17 bases in between. The template was total RNA from unfractionated whole blood. Each CDR3 protein is one row after TCRdb ran MiXCR on the 5' RACE reads. Among about 81,000 distinct CDR3 sequences listed, 7% to 8% were seen once. This sample stems from a study of human T cells and chemical hapten exposure. This TCR was recovered from a male donor in good health. V usage is TRBV7-9 and J usage is TRBJ2-3; D could derive from TRBD1 or TRBD2 (5 bases each). The CDR3: CASSPGTGRLTDTQYF. The CDR3, as DNA: TGTGCCAGCAGCCCCGGTACGGGACGGCTCACAGATACGCAGTATTTT.